One sample yielded the 2 T cell receptor beta chains listed below, sequenced in a study of shared clonotypes between healthy human individuals. Only in-frame clones appear in the TCRdb table, and some are missing; sequencing was by immunoSEQ multiplex PCR. The sample holds roughly 490,000 clones, roughly 85% seen once. The material sequenced was PBMCs. Source of these receptors: a woman aged 40 to 50 in good health. Some clones in this sample may be carry-over from other donors' samples.

The rearrangement links TRBV6-1 to TRBJ2-6, with a possible D match to TRBD1 (8 bases). Germline V gives CDR1 MNHNS, CDR2 SASEGT. V shed 2 bases and J shed 2 bases, with 10 bases lying between them. The CDR3 is 16 amino acids. CDR3 in DNA: TGTGCCAGCAGTGAAACAGGGGGGGCTGGGGCCAACGTCCTGACTTTC. As protein: CASSETGGAGANVLTF.

The genes are TRBV5-1 and TRBJ1-6; TRBD1 agrees at 7 bases. With 2 bases clipped from V and 8 bases from J, the junction kept 4 bases outside the gene matches. The CDR3 consists of 14 residues. Germline-derived CDR1 and CDR2 are SGHRS and YFSETQ. This CDR3 reads CASSFGTADSPLHF. CDR3 DNA sequence: TGCGCCAGCAGCTTCGGGACAGCGGATTCACCCCTCCACTTT.